The 32 T cell receptor beta chains given below trace back to one sample, sequenced in a study of tissue T cells after allogeneic stem cell transplantation (dated 2022 in TCRdb). Library preparation used the immunoSEQ multiplex PCR assay. This is the immuneACCESS table as TCRdb keeps it, with only in-frame sequences that have V and J called. A part of the clones is gone; compared with another copy, unresolved V genes explain less than half, and the rest is unexplained. This sample comprises approximately 6,500 clones, 60% to 65% of them detected only once. The ten largest clones represent roughly 13% of the sample. The meaning of the sample's time point label: human tissue collected at research (rapid) autopsy. The source was duodenum tissue, collected at autopsy. Receptor source: a woman aged 18-55 years with breast cancer.

V and J are TRBV6-5 and TRBJ2-3; D is unresolved. This CDR3 region has 13 residues. Germline V CDR1 and CDR2: MNHEY, SVGAGI. Trimming removed 6 bases at V and 1 base at J, with 8 bases between. The chain's CDR3 is CASRGSGTDTQYF. The CDR3 DNA sequence: TGTGCCAGCAGAGGCAGTGGCACAGATACGCAGTATTTT.

The chain recombines TRBV7-9 with TRBJ1-1; 9 bases are a match to TRBD1. Germline CDR1 reads SEHNR; CDR2 reads FQNEAQ (reference sequence). The CDR3 has 15 amino acids. The trim removed 5 bases at V and 0 bases at J, leaving 4 bases unmatched. Here the CDR3 reads CASSAYRGLNTEAFF. The CDR3 region has the DNA TGTGCCAGCAGCGCGTACAGGGGGCTGAACACTGAAGCTTTCTTT.

This clone has more than one count but fewer than ten. The chain employs TRBV18 and TRBJ1-1; no firm D call. Trimming left V 2 bases short and J 2 bases short, with 6 bases between. This CDR3 is 13 amino acids long. Per the germline V gene, CDR1 is KGHSH and CDR2 is LQKENI. CDR3 in amino acids: CASSPGQNTEAFF. CDR3 in DNA: TGTGCCAGCTCACCAGGTCAAAACACTGAAGCTTTCTTT.

This chain links TRBV19 with TRBJ1-5; TRBD1 agrees at 7 bases. After removal of 7 bases from V and 2 bases from J, the junction contained 11 bases not matched to a gene. The CDR3 has 16 amino acids. Germline lookup yields CDR1 LNHDA and CDR2 SQIVND (reference sequence). The CDR3 region is CASTPGQRLGNQPQHF. Written as DNA, the CDR3 is TGTGCCAGTACTCCGGGACAGCGTTTAGGCAATCAGCCCCAGCATTTT.

The chain couples TRBV9 to TRBJ2-1; 7 bases agree with TRBD2. In germline, CDR1 is SGDLS, CDR2 YYNGEE. The length of the CDR3 is 16 residues. The trim removed 0 bases at V and 6 bases at J, leaving 9 bases unmatched. The CDR3 protein is CASSVDLTSWVNEQFF. The CDR3 nucleotides read TGTGCCAGCAGCGTAGATCTGACTAGCTGGGTCAATGAGCAGTTCTTC.

The gene calls are TRBV10-3 and TRBJ2-7, with a possible D match to TRBD2 (6 bases). Germline V gene lookup returns CDR1 ENHRY and CDR2 SYGVKD. CDR3 length: 13 residues. Trimming cost V 10 bases and J 3 bases, with 16 bases left between them. The CDR3 DNA reads TGTGCCACCCGCGGGACCCTAAACTACGAGCAGTACTTC. This translates into CATRGTLNYEQYF.

The gene calls are TRBV6-2 or TRBV6-3 and TRBJ2-7; D is ambiguous. The V end was cut by 4 bases, the J end by 3 bases, with 10 bases between. CDR3 size: 13 residues. Germline lookup yields CDR1 MNHEY and CDR2 SVGEGT. CDR3 coding DNA: TGTGCCAGCAGTTTCGTTGGCGGCTACGAGCAGTACTTC. Translating gives CASSFVGGYEQYF.

This clone turned up a few times. V usage is TRBV6-2 or TRBV6-3 and J usage is TRBJ1-5; D might be TRBD1 (6 bases). The CDR3 is 13 amino acids. Trimming shortened V by 6 bases and J by 6 bases, and 12 bases separated the two germline ends. Germline V CDR1 and CDR2: MNHEY, SVGEGT. The CDR3 reads CASSYNRVQPQHF. The CDR3 DNA sequence: TGTGCCAGCAGCTATAACAGGGTTCAGCCCCAGCATTTT.

The J gene is TRBJ2-6, the V gene TRBV7-8; D perhaps matches TRBD2 (6 bases). The CDR3 is 16 amino acids. Trimming removed 1 base at V and 4 bases at J, with 11 bases between. Per germline, CDR1 SGHVS and CDR2 FQNEAQ. This CDR3 reads CASSLGGAGGANVLTF. The CDR3 DNA follows: TGTGCCAGCAGCTTAGGAGGGGCGGGAGGGGCCAACGTCCTGACTTTC.

The chain is built from TRBV11-2 and TRBJ1-1; tentative D call: TRBD1 (5 bases). Trimming stripped 1 base from V and 3 bases from J, with 15 bases between. Germline assignment: CDR1 SGHAT and CDR2 FQNNGV. The CDR3 extends over 16 amino acids. The CDR3 sequence: CASSLAREGRDTEAFF. The CDR3 nucleotides are TGTGCCAGCAGCTTAGCCAGGGAAGGGAGAGACACTGAAGCTTTCTTT.

This clone has a handful of counts. The chain recombines TRBV10-3 with TRBJ1-5; TRBD1 is a possible D gene (5 bases). V dropped 6 bases and J dropped 3 bases, with 15 bases sitting between them. The CDR3 is 15 residues long. The germline CDR1 and CDR2 sequences are ENHRY and SYGVKD. In DNA, the CDR3 is TGTGCCATCAGCGCCGGGCAGGGCCTCAATCAGCCCCAGCATTTT. It translates to CAISAGQGLNQPQHF.

The chain couples TRBV30 to TRBJ1-2; D call uncertain. The germline gives CDR1 GTSNPN, CDR2 SVGIG (reference sequence). V was shortened by 0 bases and J by 7 bases, with 9 bases between the two germline ends. This CDR3 comprises 12 residues. The CDR3: CAWSVSAGGYTF. The CDR3, as DNA: TGTGCCTGGAGTGTGTCCGCGGGTGGCTACACCTTC.

This clone appeared once. The chain recombines TRBV14 with TRBJ2-3; D not resolved. This CDR3 comprises 14 residues. The germline V gene has CDR1 SGHDN and CDR2 FVKESK. V was clipped by 1 base and J by 4 bases, with 9 bases between them. CDR3: CASSQVVRADTQYF. In DNA, the CDR3 is TGTGCCAGCAGCCAAGTTGTAAGAGCAGATACGCAGTATTTT.

This sequence joins TRBV5-5 and TRBJ2-5; TRBD2 matches 7 bases. Losses at the gene ends were 2 bases for V and 4 bases for J; bases not matched to a gene: 8. The germline CDR1 and CDR2 sequences are SGHKS and YYEKEE (reference sequence). The CDR3 extends over 15 amino acids. The CDR3 bases are TGTGCCAGCAGCTTAAGCGGGGTGGTTCGAGAGACCCAGTACTTC. Translation: CASSLSGVVRETQYF. Full variable domain (remainder filled in from reference TRBV5-5 and TRBJ2-5): DAGVTQSPTHLIKTRGQQVTLRCSPISGHKSVSWYQQVLGQGPQFIFQYYEKEERGRGNFPDRFSARQFPNYSSELNVNALLLGDSALYLCASSLSGVVRETQYFGPGTRLLVL.

The chain joins TRBV7-9 to TRBJ2-7; 13 bases match TRBD2. V lost 4 bases and J lost 4; bases outside the gene matches: 7. The germline gives CDR1 SEHNR, CDR2 FQNEAQ (reference sequence). The CDR3 is 16 residues long. The CDR3: CASSSGLAGARYEQYF. CDR3 nucleotides: TGTGCCAGCAGCTCCGGACTAGCGGGGGCCCGGTACGAGCAGTACTTC.

The rearrangement joins TRBV27 to TRBJ1-1; 7 bases agree with TRBD1. The CDR3 totals 20 residues. Trimming at V came to 3 bases and at J to 0 bases, leaving 19 bases not matched to a gene. Germline-derived CDR1 and CDR2 are MNHEY and SMNVEV (reference sequence). The CDR3 is CASSFRAARQGRWLNTEAFF. CDR3 coding DNA: TGTGCCAGCAGTTTCCGGGCCGCTAGACAGGGTAGATGGCTGAACACTGAAGCTTTCTTT.

This clone was counted between two and nine times. In DNA, the CDR3 is TGTGCCAGCAGCCAAGACGGCGGCGAGGGGTCCATCTCCTACGAGCAGTACTTC. It codes for CASSQDGGEGSISYEQYF. This sequence joins TRBV4-2 and TRBJ2-7; D tentatively fits TRBD1 or TRBD2 (5 bases each). Trimming cost V 0 bases and J 0 bases, with 18 bases left between them. The CDR3 length is 18 residues. Germline CDR1 and CDR2: LGHNA and YNFKEQ.

The chain links TRBV5-1 to TRBJ2-7; maybe TRBD1 (6 bases). Germline CDR1 and CDR2: SGHRS and YFSETQ. The CDR3 has 13 amino acids. V was clipped by 5 bases and J by 3 bases, with 12 bases between them. In DNA form, the CDR3 reads TGCGCCAGCAGTTTATTGGACAGCTACGAGCAGTACTTC. As protein: CASSLLDSYEQYF.

The chain couples TRBV6-2 or TRBV6-3 to TRBJ2-7; 8 bases line up with TRBD2. Trimming cost V 4 bases and J 2 bases; bases outside gene matches: 10. The CDR3 has 16 residues. Germline CDR1 and CDR2: MNHEY and SVGEGT. CDR3 coding DNA: TGTGCCAGCAGTTGGTTAGCCAGCGGGGGTACCTACGAGCAGTACTTC. Translated, it gives CASSWLASGGTYEQYF.

This sequence joins TRBV27 and TRBJ2-3, with unresolved D. Germline lookup yields CDR1 MNHEY and CDR2 SMNVEV (reference sequence). This CDR3 is built from 16 residues. V shed 1 base and J shed 2 bases, with 13 bases lying between them. As DNA, the CDR3 is TGTGCCAGCAGTTTATATTTATGGCAGAACACAGATACGCAGTATTTT. Translation: CASSLYLWQNTDTQYF.

The sample holds a few counts of this clone. The chain couples TRBV7-2 to TRBJ1-2; no firm D call. The germline gives CDR1 SGHTA, CDR2 FQGNSA. The CDR3 extends over 15 amino acids. Trimming stripped 2 bases from V and 0 bases from J, with 10 bases between. This CDR3 is CASSLPSRANYGYTF. In nucleotides, the CDR3 is TGTGCCAGCAGCTTACCCAGCCGGGCTAACTATGGCTACACCTTC. Supplemented by reference TRBV7-2 and TRBJ1-2, the full variable domain reads GAGVSQSPSNKVTEKGKDVELRCDPISGHTALYWYRQSLGQGLEFLIYFQGNSAPDKSGLPSDRFSAERTGGSVSTLTIQRTQQEDSAVYLCASSLPSRANYGYTFGSGTRLTVV.

The genes are TRBV15 and TRBJ2-5; no firm D call. CDR3 length equals 14 residues. Trimming took off 0 bases at V and 1 base at J, with 6 bases between the two ends. Germline-derived CDR1 and CDR2 are LNHNV and YYDKDF (reference sequence). The CDR3 region has the DNA TGTGCCACCAGCAGAGAAGGAAGCCAAGAGACCCAGTACTTC. Encoded protein: CATSREGSQETQYF. Variable domain in full (rest from reference TRBV15 and TRBJ2-5): DAMVIQNPRYQVTQFGKPVTLSCSQTLNHNVMYWYQQKSSQAPKLLFHYYDKDFNNEADTPDNFQSRRPNTSFCFLDIRSPGLGDTAMYLCATSREGSQETQYFGPGTRLLVL.

The rearrangement links TRBV2 to TRBJ2-4; the D is unclear. This CDR3 contains 11 residues. Germline CDR1 reads SNHLY; CDR2 reads FYNNEI. Trimming removed 1 base at V and 10 bases at J, with 5 bases between. The CDR3 bases are TGTGCCAGCAGTGAAGTGGGGATTCAGTACTTC. Protein product: CASSEVGIQYF.

The chain has TRBV12-3 or TRBV12-4 and TRBJ1-4; no definite D call. With 6 bases removed from V and 4 bases from J, the gap between germline ends came to 9 bases. There are 13 residues in the CDR3. CDR3 loop: CASRQPLNEKLFF. In DNA, the CDR3 is TGTGCCAGCAGACAACCACTTAATGAAAAACTGTTTTTT.

The chain is built from TRBV2 and TRBJ2-7; 7 nucleotides agree with TRBD2. After removal of 6 bases from V and 0 bases from J, the junction contained 8 bases not matched to a gene. Germline assignment: CDR1 SNHLY and CDR2 FYNNEI. The CDR3 contains 15 residues. CDR3: CASSPLTSASYEQYF. In nucleotides, the CDR3 is TGTGCCAGCAGCCCACTTACTAGCGCCTCCTACGAGCAGTACTTC.

The rearrangement uses TRBV18 and TRBJ2-5; perhaps D is TRBD1 or TRBD2 (5 bases each). Trimming cost V 3 bases and J 5 bases, with 7 bases left between them. Germline V CDR1 and CDR2: KGHSH, LQKENI. This CDR3 comprises 12 residues. This chain's CDR3 is CASSPGEETQYF. CDR3 in DNA: TGTGCCAGCTCACCGGGGGAGGAGACCCAGTACTTC.

The rearrangement uses TRBV13 and TRBJ2-7; D is ambiguous. The V end lost 5 bases, the J end lost 6 bases, and 11 bases lay between the germline ends. The germline CDR1 and CDR2 sequences are PRHDT and FYEKMQ (reference sequence). The CDR3 extends over 12 amino acids. For the CDR3, the DNA is TGTGCCAGCAGCCCCGCGGACCCCGAGCAGTACTTC. Its protein is CASSPADPEQYF.

The rearrangement links TRBV10-3 to TRBJ1-5; 10 positions agree with TRBD1. J lost 3 bases, V lost 4 bases, and 3 bases had no gene match. Germline V gives CDR1 ENHRY, CDR2 SYGVKD. This CDR3 contains 15 residues. In DNA form, the CDR3 reads TGTGCCATCAGTGTGGGACAGGGGCTCAATCAGCCCCAGCATTTT. Protein sequence: CAISVGQGLNQPQHF.

This chain uses TRBV5-1 with TRBJ1-3; no clear D. Germline CDR1 and CDR2: SGHRS and YFSETQ. CDR3 length: 13 residues. V lost 4 bases and J 7 bases, leaving 12 bases between the germline ends. The CDR3 DNA sequence: TGCGCCAGCAGCCTAGCGTTATCCAACACCATATATTTT. It is translated as CASSLALSNTIYF.

A few counts support this clone. The chain is built from TRBV5-1 and TRBJ1-1, with 9 bases identical to TRBD1. Germline trimming cut 3 bases from V and 7 bases from J; bases unmatched to any gene: 13. The CDR3 extends over 16 amino acids. Germline values: CDR1 SGHRS, CDR2 YFSETQ. CDR3 sequence reads: CASSYRGTGLADEAFF. In nucleotides, the CDR3 is TGCGCCAGCAGCTATAGGGGGACAGGGCTAGCGGATGAAGCTTTCTTT.

This clone has only a few counts. The V call is TRBV11-3, the J call TRBJ2-7; D is unresolved. Trimming shortened V by 5 bases and J by 4 bases, and 18 bases separated the two germline ends. The CDR3 is 15 amino acids. Germline V lookup: CDR1 SGHNT, CDR2 YENEEA. The CDR3 here is CASSTDTRPRYEQYF. The CDR3 nucleotides are TGTGCCAGCAGCACCGACACGAGGCCCAGATACGAGCAGTACTTC.

The sample holds one count of this clone. This sample includes further DNA sequences coding for the same CDR3. V is TRBV6-2 or TRBV6-3 and J is TRBJ2-7; D is undetermined. Trimming removed 2 bases from V and 3 bases from J, with 8 bases in between. The CDR3 length is 13 residues. The germline gives CDR1 MNHEY, CDR2 SVGEGT. CDR3 in amino acids: CASSYVSGYEQYF. DNA for the CDR3: TGTGCCAGCAGTTACGTCTCGGGCTACGAGCAGTACTTC.